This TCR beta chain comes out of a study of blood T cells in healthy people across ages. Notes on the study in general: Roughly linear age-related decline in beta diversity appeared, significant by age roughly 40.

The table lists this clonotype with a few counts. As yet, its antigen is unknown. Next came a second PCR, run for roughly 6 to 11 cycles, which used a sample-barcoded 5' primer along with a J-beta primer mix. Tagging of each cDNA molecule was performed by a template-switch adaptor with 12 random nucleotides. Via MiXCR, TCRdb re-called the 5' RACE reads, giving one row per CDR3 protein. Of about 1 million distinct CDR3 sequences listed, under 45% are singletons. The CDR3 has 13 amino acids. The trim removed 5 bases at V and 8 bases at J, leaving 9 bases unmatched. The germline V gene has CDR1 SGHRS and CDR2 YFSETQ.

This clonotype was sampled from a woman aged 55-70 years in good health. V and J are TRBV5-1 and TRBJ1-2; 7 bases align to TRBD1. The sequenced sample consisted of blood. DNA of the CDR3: TGCGCCAGCAGAATGACAGGGCCTGGAGGCTACACCTTC. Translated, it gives CASRMTGPGGYTF.